A single sample gave rise to the 7 T cell receptor beta chains below, sequenced in a study of immune evolution from preneoplasia to lung adenocarcinoma. The protocol was immunoSEQ multiplex PCR, while the TCRdb copy is restricted to in-frame clones and leaves out a portion. The sample shows 8,000 or so clones, under 90% of them seen only once. Input material: FFPE invasive lung adenocarcinoma tissue. The receptor source for this set is a person aged 50-59 years with lung adenocarcinoma.

The chain links TRBV30 to TRBJ1-1; TRBD1 is a possible D gene (5 bases). Germline CDR1 reads GTSNPN; CDR2 reads SVGIG (reference sequence). CDR3 length: 13 amino acids. Trimming took off 0 bases at V and 3 bases at J, with 8 bases between the two ends. The CDR3 DNA reads as TGTGCCTGGAGTGTCGGGGGGGACACTGAAGCTTTCTTT. It translates to CAWSVGGDTEAFF.

The genes are TRBV10-3 and TRBJ2-7; D tentatively reads TRBD1 or TRBD2 (5 bases each). V lost 4 bases to trimming and J lost 0 bases, with 7 bases between them. The CDR3 has 13 residues. The germline gives CDR1 ENHRY, CDR2 SYGVKD. CDR3 sequence: CAISAGSSYEQYF. The CDR3 DNA follows: TGTGCCATCAGTGCAGGGAGCTCCTACGAGCAGTACTTC.

The chain uses TRBV27 and TRBJ1-2; D remains ambiguous. V was shortened by 4 bases and J by 0 bases, with 9 bases between the two germline ends. The length of the CDR3 is 14 residues. In germline, CDR1 is MNHEY, CDR2 SMNVEV (reference sequence). The CDR3 region has the DNA TGTGCCAGCAGTTCGGGAACTCCTAACTATGGCTACACCTTC. This sequence encodes CASSSGTPNYGYTF.

The chain has TRBV5-1 and TRBJ2-5, with D unclear. This CDR3 has 13 amino acids. Trimming pared 6 bases from V and 1 base from J, leaving 10 bases between. In germline, CDR1 is SGHRS, CDR2 YFSETQ. The CDR3 region is CASKSFGQETQYF. For the CDR3, the DNA is TGCGCCAGCAAGAGCTTCGGCCAAGAGACCCAGTACTTC.

V gene TRBV6-5 combines with J gene TRBJ2-7; 7 bases fit TRBD2. The junction had 4 bases not matched to a gene; V was cut back by 6 bases and J by 5 bases. Germline V gene lookup returns CDR1 MNHEY and CDR2 SVGAGI. The CDR3 runs to 12 residues. The CDR3 region has the DNA TGTGCCAGCAGCTCTACTAGCGACGAGCAGTACTTC. This sequence encodes CASSSTSDEQYF.

V and J are TRBV6-1 and TRBJ1-4, with 8 bases identical to TRBD1. V gave up 10 bases and J gave up 8 bases; unmatched junction bases: 9. Germline CDR1 and CDR2: MNHNS and SASEGT. This CDR3 region has 13 residues. The CDR3 sequence is CAIAGTGGEKLFF. In DNA form, the CDR3 reads TGTGCCATAGCCGGGACAGGCGGGGAAAAACTGTTTTTT.

This clone was seen just once. The CDR3 DNA follows: TGTGCCAGCCCGGACAGTCCGACGAACACCGGGGAGCTGTTTTTT. It specifies CASPDSPTNTGELFF. The chain uses TRBV18 and TRBJ2-2, with TRBD1 as a possible D gene (6 bases). V dropped 8 bases and J dropped 0 bases, with 13 bases sitting between them. The germline CDR1 and CDR2 sequences are KGHSH and LQKENI. There are 15 residues in the CDR3.